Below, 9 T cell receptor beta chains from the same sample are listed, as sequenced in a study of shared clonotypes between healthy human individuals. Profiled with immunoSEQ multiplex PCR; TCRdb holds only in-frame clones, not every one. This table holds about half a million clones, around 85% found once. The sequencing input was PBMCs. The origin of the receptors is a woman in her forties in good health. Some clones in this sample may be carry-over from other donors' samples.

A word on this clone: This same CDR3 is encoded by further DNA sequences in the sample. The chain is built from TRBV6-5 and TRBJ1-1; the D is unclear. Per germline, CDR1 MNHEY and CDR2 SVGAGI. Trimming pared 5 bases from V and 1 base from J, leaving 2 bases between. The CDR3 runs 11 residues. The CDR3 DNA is TGTGCCAGCAGTCGGAACACTGAAGCTTTCTTT. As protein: CASSRNTEAFF.

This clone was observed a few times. This CDR3 reads CSVEGGARSSYEQYF. CDR3 nucleotide sequence: TGCAGCGTTGAAGGGGGGGCGAGGAGCTCCTACGAGCAGTACTTC. The chain carries TRBV29-1 and TRBJ2-7; either TRBD1 or TRBD2 may supply D (6 bases each). CDR3 length: 15 residues. Trimming removed 1 base at V and 0 bases at J, with 13 bases between. In germline, CDR1 is SQVTM, CDR2 ANQGSEA.

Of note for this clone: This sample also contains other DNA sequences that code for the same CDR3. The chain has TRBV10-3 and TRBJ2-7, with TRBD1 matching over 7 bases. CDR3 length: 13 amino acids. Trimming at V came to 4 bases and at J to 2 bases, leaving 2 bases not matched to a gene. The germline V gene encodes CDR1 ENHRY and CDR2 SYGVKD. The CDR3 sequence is CAISGQGAYEQYF. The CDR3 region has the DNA TGTGCCATCAGTGGGCAGGGGGCCTACGAGCAGTACTTC.

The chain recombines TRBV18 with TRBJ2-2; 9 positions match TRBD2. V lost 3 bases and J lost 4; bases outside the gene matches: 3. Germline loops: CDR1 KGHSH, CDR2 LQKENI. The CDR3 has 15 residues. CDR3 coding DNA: TGTGCCAGCTCACCTGTAGCGGGGGCCACCGGGGAGCTGTTTTTT. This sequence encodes CASSPVAGATGELFF.

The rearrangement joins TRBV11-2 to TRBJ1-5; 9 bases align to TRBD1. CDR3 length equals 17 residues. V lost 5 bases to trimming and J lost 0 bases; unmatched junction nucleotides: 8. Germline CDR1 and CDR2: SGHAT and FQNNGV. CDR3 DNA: TGTGCCAGCAGCCCATGGACAGGGGAGTATAGCAATCAGCCCCAGCATTTT. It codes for CASSPWTGEYSNQPQHF.

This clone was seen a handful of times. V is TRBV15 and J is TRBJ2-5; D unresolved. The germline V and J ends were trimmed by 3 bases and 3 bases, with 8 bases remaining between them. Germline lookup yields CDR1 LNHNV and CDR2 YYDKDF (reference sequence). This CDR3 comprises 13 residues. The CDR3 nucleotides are TGTGCCACCAGCAGTTTGGAAAAAGAGACCCAGTACTTC. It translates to CATSSLEKETQYF. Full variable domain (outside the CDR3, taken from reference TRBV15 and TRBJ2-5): DAMVIQNPRYQVTQFGKPVTLSCSQTLNHNVMYWYQQKSSQAPKLLFHYYDKDFNNEADTPDNFQSRRPNTSFCFLDIRSPGLGDTAMYLCATSSLEKETQYFGPGTRLLVL.

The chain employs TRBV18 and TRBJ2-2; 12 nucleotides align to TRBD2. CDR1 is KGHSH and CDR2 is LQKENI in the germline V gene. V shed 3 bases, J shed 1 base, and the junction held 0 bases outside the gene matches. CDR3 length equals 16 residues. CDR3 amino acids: CASSPTSGRNTGELFF. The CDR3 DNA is TGTGCCAGCTCACCGACTAGCGGGAGGAACACCGGGGAGCTGTTTTTT. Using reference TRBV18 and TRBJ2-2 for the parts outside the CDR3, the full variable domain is NAGVMQNPRHLVRRRGQEARLRCSPMKGHSHVYWYRQLPEEGLKFMVYLQKENIIDESGMPKERFSAEFPKEGPSILRIQQVVRGDSAAYFCASSPTSGRNTGELFFGEGSRLTVL.

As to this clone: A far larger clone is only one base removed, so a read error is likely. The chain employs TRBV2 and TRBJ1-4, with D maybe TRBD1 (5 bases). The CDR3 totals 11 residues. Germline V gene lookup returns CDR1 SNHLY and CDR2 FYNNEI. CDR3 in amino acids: CASQGYEELFF. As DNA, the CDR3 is TGTGCCAGTCAGGGTTATGAAGAACTGTTTTTT.

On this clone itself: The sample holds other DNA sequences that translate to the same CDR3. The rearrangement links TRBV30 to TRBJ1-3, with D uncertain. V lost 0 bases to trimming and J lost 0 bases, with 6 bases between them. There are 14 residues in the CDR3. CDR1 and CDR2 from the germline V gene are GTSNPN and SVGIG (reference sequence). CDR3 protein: CAWSVGLSGNTIYF. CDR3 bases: TGTGCCTGGAGTGTCGGGCTCTCTGGAAACACCATATATTTT.